This is a list of T cell receptor beta chains from one sample in a study of shared clonotypes between healthy human individuals. The data were produced by immunoSEQ multiplex PCR, yet TCRdb's version contains in-frame clones alone and is incomplete. The sample consists of about 2.1 million clones, around 93% of them appearing once. Specimen: naive CD8+ T cells from PBMCs. The receptors were gathered from a man between 18 and 35 years old in good health. Some clones in this sample may be carry-over from other donors' samples. The CDR3 runs from the conserved cysteine through the conserved F or W. The D gene is left open where the match is weak. Size values are once, few and many counts, or a class for expanded clones, and some rows have none.

D	size	V	J	DNA	CDR3
.	.	TRBV27	TRBJ2-3	TGTGCCAGCAGTTTGAAGGGGGACCGCACAGATACGCAGTATTTT	CASSLKGDRTDTQYF
.	.	TRBV5-1	TRBJ1-2	TGCGCCAGCAGCTTGGAAGGTACGACAGCTAGCAGTAACTATGGCTACACCTTC	CASSLEGTTASSNYGYTF
TRBD2	.	TRBV7-9	TRBJ2-7	TGTGCCAGCAGCCCGACAGAGCCGGGACTAGCGGGAGTGTACGAGCAGTACTTC	CASSPTEPGLAGVYEQYF
.	once	TRBV27	TRBJ2-1	TGTGCCAGCAGTTTACTAAACAATGAGCAGTTCTTC	CASSLLNNEQFF
TRBD2	.	TRBV29-1	TRBJ2-5	TGCAGCGTGCGGGGGCAAGAGACCCAGTACTTC	CSVRGQETQYF
.	.	TRBV7-9	TRBJ2-2	TGTGCCAGCAGCTTAGCGCGTCGGGGGCCCACCGGGGAGCTGTTTTTT	CASSLARRGPTGELFF
.	.	TRBV7-9	TRBJ1-1	TGTGCCAGCAGCACCGGCTGGATGGCTTTCTTT	CASSTGWMAFF
.	.	TRBV21-1	TRBJ2-2	TGTGCCAGCACCCTGGCGAGGACAGGGGTGAACACCGGGGAGCTGTTTTTT	CASTLARTGVNTGELFF
TRBD2	once	TRBV6-6	TRBJ2-1	TGTGCCAGCAGTTACCTGGGACTAGAAAACAATGAGCAGTTCTTC	CASSYLGLENNEQFF
.	.	TRBV7-9	TRBJ1-1	TGTGCCAGCAGCCCCACAGGGTACACTGAAGCTTTCTTT	CASSPTGYTEAFF
.	.	TRBV19	TRBJ2-7	TGTGCCAGTAGTATACGAGGCAGGGACTACGAGCAGTACTTC	CASSIRGRDYEQYF
TRBD2	.	TRBV10-1	TRBJ2-1	TGCGCCAGCAGTGAGGGACTAGCGGGAGCTAATGAGCAGTTCTTC	CASSEGLAGANEQFF
.	.	TRBV7-9	TRBJ2-7	TGTGCCAGCAGCTCTCCAAGCGAGCAGTACTTC	CASSSPSEQYF
.	.	TRBV13	TRBJ1-1	TGTGCCAGCAGCTTTTACGGACCAAACACTGAAGCTTTCTTT	CASSFYGPNTEAFF
.	.	TRBV9	TRBJ1-2	TGTGCCAGCAGCGCACTAACCGGGACTTGGTCCTATGGCTACACCTTC	CASSALTGTWSYGYTF
TRBD1	few	TRBV15	TRBJ1-2	TGTGCCACCAGCGGGACAGGGTTCGAGTATGGCTACACCTTC	CATSGTGFEYGYTF
.	.	TRBV27	TRBJ2-7	TGTGCCAGCAGTTTATCCTCCTTTGGTGAGCAGTACTTC	CASSLSSFGEQYF
TRBD1	.	TRBV7-6	TRBJ2-2	TGTGCCAGCAGCTCGAGGGGACAGGGTTTCGCCGGGGAGCTGTTTTTT	CASSSRGQGFAGELFF
.	.	TRBV27	TRBJ1-5	TGTGCCAGCAGCCATCTCCCCATTGAGGGGGGCAATCAGCCCCAGCATTTT	CASSHLPIEGGNQPQHF
TRBD2	.	TRBV15	TRBJ2-7	TGTGCCACCAGCAGAGATCGTAGCGGGAGGGCCAACGAGCAGTACTTC	CATSRDRSGRANEQYF
.	.	TRBV9	TRBJ2-7	TGTGCCAGCAGCGTAGGCGACCGGGCCCCCCACCTATACGAGCAGTACTTC	CASSVGDRAPHLYEQYF
.	.	TRBV4-3	TRBJ2-7	TGCGCCAGCAGCGAAATGGGATTCAAATGTTGCCAGTACTTC	CASSEMGFKCCQYF
.	.	TRBV28	TRBJ1-1	TGTGCCAGCAGTCCTAGACAGGTCTCCCTGAACACTGAAGCTTTCTTT	CASSPRQVSLNTEAFF
.	.	TRBV7-8	TRBJ2-3	TGTGCCAGCAGCCCCGGACAGTACACAGATACGCAGTATTTT	CASSPGQYTDTQYF
TRBD2	.	TRBV10-3	TRBJ2-1	TGTGCCATCAGTGACCCGAGCGGGAGAAGCTACAATGAGCAGTTCTTC	CAISDPSGRSYNEQFF
.	.	TRBV19	TRBJ2-1	TGTGCCAGTAGTATCCGCCGGTCCAATGAGCAGTTCTTC	CASSIRRSNEQFF
TRBD2	.	TRBV7-9	TRBJ2-1	TGTGCCAGCAGCCCTACGACCGGGAGGAACTACAATGAGCAGTTCTTC	CASSPTTGRNYNEQFF
.	.	TRBV11-2	TRBJ2-7	TGTGCCAGCAGCATTAGGGAATCCTACGAGCAGTACTTC	CASSIRESYEQYF
TRBD1	.	TRBV13	TRBJ2-3	TGTGCCAGCAGCAACCGGGACAGGGTACTGACAGATACGCAGTATTTT	CASSNRDRVLTDTQYF
.	.	TRBV11-2	TRBJ1-1	TGTGCCAGCAGCTTGTCCGGAGGAGGGGCTACTGAAGCTTTCTTT	CASSLSGGGATEAFF
.	.	TRBV28	TRBJ2-6	TGTGCCAGCAGAGGACTCCCCACTGGGGCCAACGTCCTGACTTTC	CASRGLPTGANVLTF
.	.	TRBV10-2	TRBJ1-2	TGCGCCAGCAGTGAGTCGCTTCGGGGGGCGGGTGGCTACACCTTC	CASSESLRGAGGYTF
TRBD1	once	TRBV28	TRBJ1-4	TGTGCCAGCAGTTTATCCCAGGGGGGTTCTAATGAAAAACTGTTTTTT	CASSLSQGGSNEKLFF
.	.	TRBV9	TRBJ2-1	TGTGCCAGCAGCGTAGGGCCCTCAACAGACTACAATGAGCAGTTCTTC	CASSVGPSTDYNEQFF
.	.	TRBV28	TRBJ2-7	TGTGCCAGCAGCCGGTTGCCCCGGGGGGAGCAGTACTTC	CASSRLPRGEQYF
.	.	TRBV5-6	TRBJ2-7	TGTGCCAGCAGCCGGGAGAGACTCTACGAGCAGTACTTC	CASSRERLYEQYF